Following are 20 T cell receptor beta chains from one sample sequenced in a study of OX40 agonist ivuxolimab in advanced cancers. Libraries were constructed by the immunoSEQ multiplex PCR assay. TCRdb mirrors the immuneACCESS table, restricted to in-frame sequences. Some clones are absent from its copies; in checked studies, under half trace to an unresolved V gene, and the reason for the others is unknown. The sample table holds some 98,000 clones, of which 75% to 95% were seen once. The ten most abundant clones make up 0.25% to 0.35% of the sample. This sample comprised CD4+ or CD8+ T cells sorted from blood, obtained in a trial of the OX40 agonist ivuxolimab. Every receptor here comes from an adult with an advanced solid tumor such as melanoma, head and neck, liver or kidney cancer.

The rearrangement joins TRBV29-1 to TRBJ2-1; 8 nucleotides agree with TRBD2. In germline, CDR1 is SQVTM, CDR2 ANQGSEA. After removal of 7 bases from V and 9 bases from J, the junction contained 8 bases not matched to a gene. The CDR3 is 12 amino acids. The CDR3 region has the DNA TGCAGCGGGAGACTAGCGAACGGTGAGCAGTTCTTC. This translates into CSGRLANGEQFF.

This sequence joins TRBV28 and TRBJ1-1; D uncertain. This CDR3 region has 10 residues. Germline V CDR1 and CDR2: MDHEN, SYDVKM. Trimming removed 4 bases from V and 8 bases from J, with 5 bases in between. The DNA for the CDR3 is TGTGCCAGCAGTTCCTGGGAAGCTTTCTTT. Encoded protein: CASSSWEAFF.

The chain is built from TRBV18 and TRBJ1-3; D not resolved. Germline V lookup: CDR1 KGHSH, CDR2 LQKENI. The CDR3 sequence is 15 residues long. Trimming took 0 bases from V and 2 from J, leaving 8 bases between them. The CDR3 DNA sequence: TGTGCCAGCTCACCACCGGGCAGTACTGGAAACACCATATATTTT. It codes for CASSPPGSTGNTIYF.

This clone was picked up a small number of times. The rearrangement joins TRBV11-2 to TRBJ2-4, with TRBD2 matching 8 bases. V was pared by 4 bases and J by 4 bases, with 9 bases of the junction left unmatched. There are 16 residues in the CDR3. In germline, CDR1 is SGHAT, CDR2 FQNNGV. The CDR3 sequence is CASSSQTSVLKNIQYF. The CDR3 DNA follows: TGTGCCAGCAGCTCCCAGACTAGCGTACTGAAAAACATTCAGTACTTC.

The gene calls are TRBV5-1 and TRBJ2-6, with 7 bases lining up with TRBD1. V shed 4 bases and J 0 bases; nucleotides not matched to a gene: 4. From germline, CDR1 is SGHRS and CDR2 YFSETQ. This CDR3 is 16 amino acids long. CDR3 nucleotide sequence: TGCGCCAGCAGCCTCGGGACAGTCTCTGGGGCCAACGTCCTGACTTTC. It yields the protein CASSLGTVSGANVLTF.

This chain links TRBV28 with TRBJ1-5; TRBD1 matches 8 bases. Germline V lookup: CDR1 MDHEN, CDR2 SYDVKM. J lost 5 bases, V lost 4 bases, and 4 bases had no gene match. The CDR3 contains 14 residues. The CDR3 spells CASSSTGDYQPQHF. CDR3 in DNA: TGTGCCAGCAGTTCGACAGGGGACTATCAGCCCCAGCATTTT.

This chain uses TRBV6-1 with TRBJ2-5, with TRBD2 matching 8 bases. The CDR3 length is 14 residues. The V gene end was trimmed by 7 bases and the J gene end by 3 bases; junction bases not matched to a gene: 7. The V gene's germline CDR1 is MNHNS and CDR2 SASEGT. CDR3 bases: TGTGCCAGCAACGACGTAGCGGGGAAAGAGACCCAGTACTTC. It translates to CASNDVAGKETQYF.

The chain carries TRBV6-6 and TRBJ2-7; TRBD2 aligns across 14 bases. The CDR3 has 15 residues. V lost 4 bases to trimming and J lost 7 bases; unmatched junction nucleotides: 6. Germline loops: CDR1 MNHNY, CDR2 SVGAGI (reference sequence). This chain's CDR3 is CASSLTSGRVDEQYF. The CDR3 DNA follows: TGTGCCAGCAGTTTGACTAGCGGGAGGGTTGATGAGCAGTACTTC.

The V and J genes are TRBV27 and TRBJ2-1; 7 bases line up with TRBD2. The CDR3 is made up of 17 amino acids. V lost 1 base and J lost 0; bases outside the gene matches: 6. Germline V gene lookup returns CDR1 MNHEY and CDR2 SMNVEV (reference sequence). The CDR3 region is CASSLLRGKSSYNEQFF. As DNA, the CDR3 is TGTGCCAGCAGTTTATTGCGGGGGAAGAGCTCCTACAATGAGCAGTTCTTC.

This chain links TRBV20-1 with TRBJ2-1, with D maybe TRBD2 (6 bases). The CDR3 extends over 11 amino acids. Germline V gene sequence: CDR1 DFQATT, CDR2 SNEGSKA (reference sequence). Trimming stripped 6 bases from V and 10 bases from J, with 13 bases between. The CDR3 DNA sequence: TGCAGTGCGCGGAGGGGACGGGAGCAGTTCTTC. Protein product: CSARRGREQFF.

The V and J genes are TRBV7-2 and TRBJ2-7; D is uncertain. The germline V gene encodes CDR1 SGHTA and CDR2 FQGNSA. The CDR3 loop spans 13 amino acids. Trimming removed 5 bases from V and 0 bases from J, with 8 bases in between. CDR3 protein: CASSPPSSYEQYF. CDR3 nucleotide sequence: TGTGCCAGCAGCCCACCTAGCTCCTACGAGCAGTACTTC.

The chain employs TRBV4-3 and TRBJ1-5; D may be TRBD1 (5 bases). V was cut by 4 bases and J by 4 bases, with 11 bases left in between. CDR3 length: 14 amino acids. The V gene's germline CDR1 is LGHNA and CDR2 YSLEER. CDR3 DNA: TGCGCCAGCAGCCGCCAGGGCCCAAATCAGCCCCAGCATTTT. The encoded protein is CASSRQGPNQPQHF.

As for this clone: This sample also contains other DNA sequences that code for the same CDR3. The chain has TRBV7-2 and TRBJ2-7; 7 bases are a match to TRBD2. The V segment lost 1 base and the J segment 0 bases; nucleotides outside the gene matches: 3. Per the germline V gene, CDR1 is SGHTA and CDR2 is FQGNSA. This CDR3 is 15 amino acids long. The CDR3 DNA follows: TGTGCCAGCAGCTTAGATGGCGGGAGCTCCTACGAGCAGTACTTC. It is translated as CASSLDGGSSYEQYF.

The V and J genes are TRBV19 and TRBJ2-1, with 13 nucleotides matching TRBD2. V shed 9 bases and J 6 bases; nucleotides not matched to a gene: 11. Germline CDR1 reads LNHDA; CDR2 reads SQIVND (reference sequence). This CDR3 has 16 amino acids. For the CDR3, the DNA is TGTGCCAGCAACAAACGGGGACTAGCGGGACGCAATGAGCAGTTCTTC. Protein sequence: CASNKRGLAGRNEQFF.

CDR3 coding DNA: TGTGCCAGCAGCCAAGATCTCCCACTAGCGGGAGGAAACGAGCAGTACTTC. It encodes CASSQDLPLAGGNEQYF. This chain connects TRBV4-2 to TRBJ2-7; 12 nucleotides match TRBD2. Per germline, CDR1 LGHNA and CDR2 YNFKEQ. This CDR3 has 17 residues. V shed 0 bases, J shed 5 bases, and the junction held 8 bases outside the gene matches.

As concerns this clone: An end of the junction differs from the germline gene, which may be a read error. This chain joins TRBV11-2 and TRBJ2-5; weak D call: TRBD2 (6 bases). The CDR3 covers 12 residues. Germline CDR1 SGHAT, CDR2 FQNNGV. The CDR3 nucleotides are TGTGCCAGCAGCTTCCTGAGCGGGCTCCCCGACTTC. Translation: CASSFLSGLPDF.

The V gene is TRBV11-2, the J gene TRBJ2-1; 8 nucleotides agree with TRBD2. After removal of 5 bases from V and 4 bases from J, the junction contained 7 bases not matched to a gene. CDR1 SGHAT and CDR2 FQNNGV come from the germline V gene. The CDR3 covers 15 residues. The CDR3 DNA reads as TGTGCCAGCAGCCCGTGGGGCGGGAGGTACAATGAGCAGTTCTTC. Protein sequence: CASSPWGGRYNEQFF.

The chain joins TRBV18 to TRBJ2-7; 8 positions agree with TRBD1. V gave up 2 bases and J gave up 2 bases; unmatched junction bases: 2. From germline, CDR1 is KGHSH and CDR2 LQKENI. This CDR3 region has 14 residues. CDR3 coding DNA: TGTGCCAGCTCACCAACGACAGGGGCCTACGAGCAGTACTTC. Protein product: CASSPTTGAYEQYF.

The chain employs TRBV7-9 and TRBJ2-5; 7 positions match TRBD2. The last part of the DNA fits TRBJ2-7 better; the J call may be wrong. CDR1 and CDR2 from the germline V gene are SEHNR and FQNEAQ (reference sequence). The CDR3 loop spans 18 amino acids. For the CDR3, the DNA is TGTGCCAGCAGCCAGGGCGGTTCCGGCGGGAGCCTTCCCTACGAGCAGTACTTC. Protein product: CASSQGGSGGSLPYEQYF.

This clone was recorded only once. The chain combines TRBV28 with TRBJ2-7; 9 positions match TRBD2. The CDR3 has 15 amino acids. Germline assignment: CDR1 MDHEN and CDR2 SYDVKM. J was trimmed by 7 bases and V by 2 bases; bases with no gene match: 9. CDR3 sequence (DNA): TGTGCCAGCAGTTTAGGGCATAGCGGGAGTGGAGAGCAGTACTTC. The encoded protein is CASSLGHSGSGEQYF.